This T cell receptor beta chain was identified in a study of cytomegalovirus exposure and HLA in healthy donors. This CDR3 comprises 16 residues. Trimming left V 2 bases short and J 2 bases short, with 13 bases between. Germline assignment: CDR1 SGHNT and CDR2 YYREEE (reference sequence). Produced via immunoSEQ multiplex PCR; TCRdb's table is partial and in-frame only. Of almost 75,000 clones listed, roughly 80% were seen once; the top ten hold around 2.9%. The TCR comes from a man aged 25 to 40 in good health and CMV-seronegative. The material sequenced was PBMCs. The chain has TRBV5-4 and TRBJ2-2, with a possible D match to TRBD1 (5 bases). The CDR3 DNA reads as TGTGCCAGCAGCTTTGATTCAAGGGGCAACACCGGGGAGCTGTTTTTT. The encoded protein is CASSFDSRGNTGELFF.